This entry features one TCR beta chain sequence. CDR3 length: 15 residues. Deletions cut 6 bases from V and 7 bases from J, with 16 bases between. These data belong to a study of blood T cells in healthy people across ages. Every donor gave approximately 10 milliliters of peripheral blood. Combining a sample-barcoded 5' primer with a J-beta primer mix, a second PCR ran for about 6 to 12 cycles. TCRdb analysed the 5' RACE reads with MiXCR anew, one entry per CDR3 protein. The data show 800,000 to 950,000 distinct CDR3 sequences, just under 30% seen once. This sample was shared with a second study, whose subject was T cells of mothers and their children. From that paper: Second-PCR primer M1S introduced sample barcodes and 2-4 random nucleotides.

The clonotype comes from a woman in her forties in good health. The rearrangement links TRBV12-3 or TRBV12-4 to TRBJ1-6, with D maybe TRBD1 (5 bases). Sample: blood. This CDR3 is CASSLRDSANSPLHF. The CDR3 region has the DNA TGTGCCAGCAGCCTTAGGGACTCAGCCAATTCACCCCTCCACTTT.